Presented here are 24 T cell receptor beta chains from one specimen sequenced in a study of blood T cell repertoires in COVID-19. TCRdb's table, derived via immunoSEQ multiplex PCR, lists solely in-frame clones and lacks some. This sample has some 330,000 clones, with roughly 90% found just once. Sequencing input: PBMCs or T cells enriched from blood (not recorded which). The receptor set was obtained from a woman aged 30 to 39 who had recovered from COVID-19.

The chain has TRBV28 and TRBJ1-2, with no clear D. V was cut by 6 bases and J by 1 base, with 21 bases left in between. The germline CDR1 and CDR2 sequences are MDHEN and SYDVKM. This CDR3 contains 17 residues. In DNA form, the CDR3 reads TGTGCCAGCAGCCTTAATCAGTTTCAGTACCTTAACTATGGCTACACCTTC. The encoded protein is CASSLNQFQYLNYGYTF.

A single count supports this clone. The chain employs TRBV5-1 and TRBJ1-4, with D unresolved. V was pared by 1 base and J by 4 bases, with 8 bases between. Germline V gene sequence: CDR1 SGHRS, CDR2 YFSETQ. The CDR3 length is 14 residues. The CDR3 protein is CASSLSHLNEKLFF. The CDR3 DNA follows: TGCGCCAGCAGCTTGAGCCATCTTAATGAAAAACTGTTTTTT.

This chain links TRBV19 with TRBJ2-1; 7 bases line up with TRBD1. The CDR3 loop spans 14 amino acids. Germline V gene data show CDR1 as LNHDA and CDR2 as SQIVND (reference sequence). V lost 10 bases to trimming and J lost 4 bases; unmatched junction nucleotides: 10. CDR3 nucleotides: TGTGCCACCGACCCCGGGACAGAATACAATGAGCAGTTCTTC. It is translated as CATDPGTEYNEQFF.

The chain recombines TRBV7-9 with TRBJ1-1; the D gene is possibly TRBD1 (6 bases). Between the trimmed V and J ends, which lost 3 bases and 0 bases, there was a span of 11 bases. Germline values: CDR1 SEHNR, CDR2 FQNEAQ (reference sequence). There are 15 residues in the CDR3. The CDR3 sequence is CASSFVGQLNTEAFF. The CDR3 DNA reads TGTGCCAGCAGCTTCGTCGGACAGTTGAACACTGAAGCTTTCTTT.

This sequence joins TRBV27 and TRBJ2-5; 13 positions agree with TRBD2. CDR3 size: 15 residues. The V and J ends lost 5 bases and 4 bases, in that order; junction bases with no gene match: 4. The germline gives CDR1 MNHEY, CDR2 SMNVEV (reference sequence). Here the CDR3 DNA reads TGTGCCAGCAGTCCCGGGACTAGCGGGATAGAGACCCAGTACTTC. Translating it yields CASSPGTSGIETQYF.

The rearrangement links TRBV3-1 (or the pseudogene TRBV3-2) to TRBJ1-5; a possible D gene is TRBD1 (6 bases). The CDR3 has 15 residues. Trimming left V 0 bases short and J 5 bases short, with 11 bases between. Germline-derived CDR1 and CDR2 are LGHDT and YNNKEL (reference sequence). CDR3 sequence reads: CASSQEGGGHQPQHF. CDR3 sequence (DNA): TGTGCCAGCAGCCAAGAAGGGGGAGGGCATCAGCCCCAGCATTTT.

This chain uses TRBV7-8 with TRBJ2-3, with 8 nucleotides matching TRBD2. The CDR3 runs to 16 residues. Trimming at V came to 2 bases and at J to 0 bases, leaving 4 bases not matched to a gene. Germline assignment: CDR1 SGHVS and CDR2 FQNEAQ. The CDR3 spells CASSLILAASTDTQYF. The CDR3 DNA reads as TGTGCCAGCAGCTTAATACTAGCGGCAAGCACAGATACGCAGTATTTT. The complete variable domain, with remaining parts taken from reference TRBV7-8 and TRBJ2-3, reads GAGVSQSPRYKVAKRGQDVALRCDPISGHVSLFWYQQALGQGPEFLTYFQNEAQLDKSGLPSDRFFAERPEGSVSTLKIQRTQQEDSAVYLCASSLILAASTDTQYFGPGTRLTVL.

This chain joins TRBV7-2 and TRBJ2-7; TRBD2 aligns across 10 bases. The CDR3 has 14 amino acids. V trimming: 1 base; J trimming: 7 bases; junction bases outside the gene matches: 4. Per the germline V gene, CDR1 is SGHTA and CDR2 is FQGNSA. The chain's CDR3 is CASSLGRLAGEQYF. The CDR3 DNA sequence: TGTGCCAGCAGCTTAGGACGACTAGCGGGTGAGCAGTACTTC.

V gene TRBV10-3 combines with J gene TRBJ2-7; TRBD2 matches 15 bases. This CDR3 is built from 16 residues. The junction had 0 bases not matched to a gene; V was cut back by 0 bases and J by 3 bases. Germline lookup yields CDR1 ENHRY and CDR2 SYGVKD. CDR3 residues: CAISESGLAGGYEQYF. CDR3 DNA: TGTGCCATCAGTGAGTCGGGACTAGCGGGGGGCTACGAGCAGTACTTC.

The chain carries TRBV25-1 and TRBJ2-7; TRBD1 aligns across 10 bases. The CDR3 is 12 amino acids. Germline CDR1 is MGHDK and CDR2 is SYGVNS. V trimming: 8 bases; J trimming: 4 bases; junction bases outside the gene matches: 2. The CDR3: CASLDRGYEQYF. CDR3 bases: TGTGCCAGCCTGGACAGGGGGTACGAGCAGTACTTC.

This clone has a single count. The rearrangement uses TRBV23-1 and TRBJ1-6; D is uncertain. TRBV23-1 is recorded as an ORF, its role being uncertain. There are 13 residues in the CDR3. V was pared by 6 bases and J by 7 bases, with 10 bases between. The CDR3 protein is CASSQMTNSPLHF. The CDR3 DNA reads as TGCGCCAGCAGCCAAATGACAAATTCACCCCTCCACTTT.

This clone was seen only once. J is TRBJ1-2 and V is TRBV20-1; 9 bases are a match to TRBD1. The V gene's germline CDR1 is DFQATT and CDR2 SNEGSKA (reference sequence). The ends lost 4 bases at V and 8 bases at J; junction bases unmatched: 2. The CDR3 spans 11 residues. CDR3 residues: CSAKDRGGYTF. The CDR3 DNA reads TGCAGTGCTAAGGACAGGGGCGGCTACACCTTC.

The chain has TRBV9 and TRBJ2-2; 13 bases fit TRBD2. Per the germline V gene, CDR1 is SGDLS and CDR2 is YYNGEE. The length of the CDR3 is 16 residues. V trimming: 2 bases; J trimming: 5 bases; junction bases outside the gene matches: 3. The CDR3 region has the DNA TGTGCCAGCAGCGTCAGACTAGCGGGAGGAACCGGGGAGCTGTTTTTT. Its protein is CASSVRLAGGTGELFF.

The chain links TRBV12-3 or TRBV12-4 to TRBJ2-7; D perhaps matches TRBD2 (6 bases). The CDR3 length is 12 residues. V dropped 3 bases and J dropped 6 bases, with 9 bases sitting between them. The CDR3 nucleotides are TGTGCCAGCAGTTTCGGAGGGAGCGAGCAGTACTTC. This gives the protein CASSFGGSEQYF.

The gene calls are TRBV28 and TRBJ2-5, with 10 bases that match TRBD1. The V gene's germline CDR1 is MDHEN and CDR2 SYDVKM. The junction had 5 bases not matched to a gene; V was cut back by 8 bases and J by 5 bases. The CDR3 is made up of 13 amino acids. CDR3 coding DNA: TGTGCCAGCGTCCCGGGACAGGGGGAGACCCAGTACTTC. Its translation is CASVPGQGETQYF.

V is TRBV6-2 or TRBV6-3 and J is TRBJ2-3; 13 nucleotides match TRBD2. CDR3 length: 21 residues. Germline-derived CDR1 and CDR2 are MNHEY and SVGEGT. V lost 6 bases and J lost 0; bases outside the gene matches: 18. The CDR3 bases are TGTGCCAGCAGCCCACTAGCGGGGGGGCTTGGTTTGCTGGGTAGCACAGATACGCAGTATTTT. It translates to CASSPLAGGLGLLGSTDTQYF.

The chain uses TRBV12-3 or TRBV12-4 and TRBJ1-5, with a weak D call TRBD1 (6 bases). Trimming pared 6 bases from V and 8 bases from J, leaving 11 bases between. The CDR3 has 12 residues. CDR3 sequence (DNA): TGTGCCAGCAGCAGGGGTGTCGAGCCCCAGCATTTT. Protein sequence: CASSRGVEPQHF.

The chain carries TRBV7-2 and TRBJ1-2, with D possibly TRBD1 on 5 matching bases. Between the trimmed V and J ends, which lost 5 bases and 4 bases, there was a span of 5 bases. Germline CDR1 is SGHTA and CDR2 is FQGNSA. This CDR3 region has 11 residues. Here the CDR3 reads CASSQGYGYTF. CDR3 bases: TGTGCCAGCAGCCAGGGCTATGGCTACACCTTC.

The chain employs TRBV18 and TRBJ2-7; no definite D call. The V end lost 6 bases, the J end lost 6 bases, and 12 bases lay between the germline ends. CDR3 length equals 12 residues. Germline V CDR1 and CDR2: KGHSH, LQKENI. The CDR3 loop is CASSSTPLEQYF. Written as DNA, the CDR3 is TGTGCCAGCTCCTCGACACCCCTCGAGCAGTACTTC.

The chain combines TRBV12-3 or TRBV12-4 with TRBJ1-2; tentatively, D is TRBD1 (5 bases). Trimming removed 1 base at V and 4 bases at J, with 7 bases between. The CDR3 has 13 amino acids. The CDR3 DNA sequence: TGTGCCAGCAGTTTAGGGGGCCTCTATGGCTACACCTTC. This codes for CASSLGGLYGYTF.

The V gene is TRBV3-1 (or the pseudogene TRBV3-2), the J gene TRBJ2-2, with 12 bases aligning to TRBD1. Germline CDR1 is LGHDT and CDR2 is YNNKEL (reference sequence). The CDR3 has 19 residues. Unmatched junction bases numbered 13, after V lost 4 bases and J lost 4 bases. The CDR3 bases are TGTGCCAGCAGCCGGGGACAGGGGGCAATTAGCGGGAGCACCGGGGAGCTGTTTTTT. It translates to CASSRGQGAISGSTGELFF.

This chain joins TRBV4-1 and TRBJ2-2, with TRBD1 matching over 9 bases. Germline CDR1 MGHRA, CDR2 YSYEKL. The CDR3 is 17 amino acids. V trimming: 0 bases; J trimming: 1 base; junction bases outside the gene matches: 3. In nucleotides, the CDR3 is TGCGCCAGCAGCCAAGATACAGGGGGCTTGAACACCGGGGAGCTGTTTTTT. Protein product: CASSQDTGGLNTGELFF.

This clone was recorded only once. The genes are TRBV28 and TRBJ2-2, with a possible D match to TRBD1 (6 bases). Germline V gene sequence: CDR1 MDHEN, CDR2 SYDVKM. V was clipped by 6 bases and J by 3 bases, with 20 bases between them. The CDR3 has 17 amino acids. The CDR3 nucleotides read TGTGCCAGCAGGCCCCGAGGGGGTTGGTGGTACACCGGGGAGCTGTTTTTT. Translating it yields CASRPRGGWWYTGELFF.

The rearrangement uses TRBV5-3 and TRBJ2-1, with D maybe TRBD2 (6 bases). TRBV5-3 is filed as an ORF, its function uncertain. The CDR3 is 16 residues long. Trimming shortened V by 4 bases and J by 0 bases, and 14 bases separated the two germline ends. Here the CDR3 reads CARSPGTPASYNEQFF. CDR3 DNA: TGTGCCAGAAGCCCCGGGACTCCTGCCTCCTACAATGAGCAGTTCTTC.